The 20 T cell receptor beta chains below all came from one sample that was sequenced in a study of T cell responses to AZD1222 COVID-19 vaccine (dated by TCRdb to 2020 to 2023). Libraries were prepared through the immunoSEQ multiplex PCR assay. The immuneACCESS repertoire file appears here via TCRdb, limited to in-frame rearrangements. These files lack a portion of the clones; in checked studies, under half of the deficit traces to unresolved V genes, and the cause of the others is not known. Across this sample there are approximately 120,000 clones, with approximately 93% seen only once. The ten biggest clones cover around 3.1% of the sample. The sample's time point, from its label and the paper: baseline before first vaccination. Here the sequenced sample was peripheral blood, taken on day 0 of AZD1222 vaccination. These receptor sequences come from an adult in good health.

This chain joins TRBV19 and TRBJ2-1; no firm D call. The CDR3 extends over 15 amino acids. Deletions cut 4 bases from V and 0 bases from J, with 10 bases between. Germline CDR1 and CDR2: LNHDA and SQIVND (reference sequence). CDR3 DNA sequence: TGTGCCAGTAGTACCACAGATTACTCCTACAATGAGCAGTTCTTC. Translated, it gives CASSTTDYSYNEQFF. The variable domain in full, with the rest retrieved from reference TRBV19 and TRBJ2-1, is DGGITQSPKYLFRKEGQNVTLSCEQNLNHDAMYWYRQDPGQGLRLIYYSQIVNDFQKGDIAEGYSVSREKKESFPLTVTSAQKNPTAFYLCASSTTDYSYNEQFFGPGTRLTVL.

This clone was detected only a few times. CDR3 DNA sequence: TGTGCCAGCAGCCAGGACAGGGGTCACGAGCAGTACTTC. The encoded protein is CASSQDRGHEQYF. V and J are TRBV2 and TRBJ2-7, with 9 bases fitting TRBD1. Germline V gives CDR1 SNHLY, CDR2 FYNNEI. This CDR3 has 13 amino acids. The ends lost 6 bases at V and 5 bases at J; junction bases unmatched: 5.

The chain employs TRBV7-2 and TRBJ2-5; unclear D gene. CDR1 SGHTA and CDR2 FQGNSA come from the germline V gene. There are 11 residues in the CDR3. V gave up 7 bases and J gave up 5 bases, with 8 bases separating them. As DNA, the CDR3 is TGTGCCAGCACCCAACGGGAGACCCAGTACTTC. This translates into CASTQRETQYF.

V gene TRBV28 combines with J gene TRBJ2-7; maybe TRBD1 (5 bases). CDR3 length: 14 amino acids. V shed 2 bases and J shed 3 bases, with 11 bases lying between them. The germline CDR1 and CDR2 sequences are MDHEN and SYDVKM. The chain's CDR3 is CASSLVGQGYEQYF. The CDR3 nucleotides read TGTGCCAGCAGTTTAGTCGGTCAGGGCTACGAGCAGTACTTC.

This chain uses TRBV19 with TRBJ2-2, with 9 bases lining up with TRBD1. This CDR3 comprises 16 residues. Germline lookup yields CDR1 LNHDA and CDR2 SQIVND (reference sequence). J gave up 7 bases and V 5 bases, and 11 bases lay outside the gene matches. The CDR3 bases are TGTGCCAGTAGTCCGGACTTGGACAGGGGAGACGGGGAGCTGTTTTTT. Translated, it gives CASSPDLDRGDGELFF.

The chain couples TRBV7-2 to TRBJ1-5; D gene unclear. Trimming stripped 0 bases from V and 7 bases from J, with 7 bases between. This CDR3 has 13 amino acids. Germline V gene sequence: CDR1 SGHTA, CDR2 FQGNSA. CDR3 sequence: CASSLAFTQPQHF. The CDR3 nucleotides are TGTGCCAGCAGCTTAGCGTTCACCCAGCCCCAGCATTTT.

The chain carries TRBV19 and TRBJ1-2; 7 nucleotides align to TRBD1. The V and J ends lost 4 bases and 14 bases, in that order; junction bases with no gene match: 19. The CDR3 length is 15 residues. Looked up from germline, CDR1 is LNHDA and CDR2 is SQIVND (reference sequence). Written as DNA, the CDR3 is TGTGCCAGTAGTAAAACACCGAAAGACAGGGTGGGACTGACCTTC. It codes for CASSKTPKDRVGLTF.

The chain is built from TRBV28 and TRBJ1-4; perhaps TRBD1 as D (5 bases). The CDR3 loop spans 13 amino acids. Germline values: CDR1 MDHEN, CDR2 SYDVKM. V shed 2 bases and J shed 8 bases, with 9 bases lying between them. The CDR3 region has the DNA TGTGCCAGCAGTTTACAGGGATGGGAAAAACTGTTTTTT. Its protein product is CASSLQGWEKLFF.

This clone was seen a single time. J is TRBJ1-1 and V is TRBV5-1; D is perhaps TRBD1 (5 bases). CDR1 is SGHRS and CDR2 is YFSETQ in the germline V gene. This CDR3 has 14 residues. Trimming removed 0 bases from V and 5 bases from J, with 11 bases in between. The CDR3 DNA reads TGCGCCAGCAGCTTGGGTGGGGGGAGGACTGAAGCTTTCTTT. Amino acids: CASSLGGGRTEAFF.

The genes are TRBV7-2 and TRBJ1-1; possibly TRBD1 for D (5 bases). Germline lookup yields CDR1 SGHTA and CDR2 FQGNSA. V lost 5 bases, J lost 1 base, and 11 bases lay in between. The CDR3 loop spans 14 amino acids. The CDR3 DNA reads TGTGCCAGCAGCCCTCGCGGGGGGAACACTGAAGCTTTCTTT. This translates into CASSPRGGNTEAFF.

The sample holds one count of this clone. V usage is TRBV6-6 and J usage is TRBJ1-5; D not resolved. The germline V and J ends were trimmed by 6 bases and 1 base, with 10 bases remaining between them. CDR1 and CDR2 (germline): MNHNY, SVGAGI (reference sequence). The CDR3 covers 14 residues. CDR3 DNA: TGTGCCAGCAGGTCGTCTGTAAGCAATCAGCCCCAGCATTTT. Translating it yields CASRSSVSNQPQHF.

This chain connects TRBV28 to TRBJ1-5; D is possibly TRBD1 (5 bases). The CDR3 sequence is 14 residues long. V lost 6 bases, J lost 1 base, and 10 bases lay in between. Germline V gene data show CDR1 as MDHEN and CDR2 as SYDVKM. CDR3 nucleotide sequence: TGTGCCAGCAGGGGGGGACGGAGCAATCAGCCCCAGCATTTT. It specifies CASRGGRSNQPQHF.

The V and J genes are TRBV13 and TRBJ2-1; 7 bases match TRBD2. This CDR3 is 16 amino acids long. Germline trimming cut 4 bases from V and 5 bases from J; bases unmatched to any gene: 11. Germline loops: CDR1 PRHDT, CDR2 FYEKMQ (reference sequence). The CDR3, as DNA: TGTGCCAGCAGCTCCACCGGGACTACAGCCGACAATGAGCAGTTCTTC. Protein sequence: CASSSTGTTADNEQFF.

This chain links TRBV15 with TRBJ2-3; possibly TRBD2 for D (6 bases). Germline V gene data show CDR1 as LNHNV and CDR2 as YYDKDF (reference sequence). V lost 6 bases, J lost 3 bases, and 22 bases lay in between. This CDR3 is built from 17 residues. The CDR3 sequence: CATSPGSRDLQTDTQYF. The CDR3 DNA reads as TGTGCCACCAGTCCCGGTTCTAGGGACTTGCAAACAGATACGCAGTATTTT.

The chain carries TRBV29-1 and TRBJ2-5, with 8 bases matching TRBD1. The CDR3 has 12 residues. V lost 6 bases to trimming and J lost 2 bases; unmatched junction nucleotides: 2. The V gene's germline CDR1 is SQVTM and CDR2 ANQGSEA. The CDR3: CSVHRGQETQYF. The CDR3, as DNA: TGCAGCGTCCACAGGGGGCAAGAGACCCAGTACTTC.

The chain couples TRBV28 to TRBJ1-2, with 9 bases identical to TRBD1. Per germline, CDR1 MDHEN and CDR2 SYDVKM. This CDR3 is built from 14 residues. J gave up 4 bases and V 6 bases, and 6 bases lay outside the gene matches. The CDR3 region is CASRNRGRSYGYTF. CDR3 sequence (DNA): TGTGCCAGCAGAAACAGGGGGCGATCCTATGGCTACACCTTC.

Remarks on this clone: Other DNA sequences in the sample encode the same CDR3. This chain uses TRBV28 with TRBJ2-1; D unresolved. Germline CDR1 MDHEN, CDR2 SYDVKM. This CDR3 has 13 residues. V dropped 3 bases and J dropped 0 bases, with 3 bases sitting between them. CDR3 amino acids: CASSLSSYNEQFF. The CDR3 DNA follows: TGTGCCAGCAGTTTGAGCTCCTACAATGAGCAGTTCTTC.

A note on this clone: Other nucleotide sequences from this sample produce the same CDR3. The CDR3 DNA is TGTGCCATCAGTGAGAGCTACACCGGGGAGCTGTTTTTT. Translated: CAISESYTGELFF. The chain links TRBV10-3 to TRBJ2-2; D remains ambiguous. The V end was cut by 2 bases, the J end by 3 bases, with 4 bases between. This CDR3 has 13 amino acids. CDR1 is ENHRY, CDR2 SYGVKD, per germline.

V is TRBV6-4 and J is TRBJ1-5; 8 bases line up with TRBD1. The junction had 10 bases not matched to a gene; V was cut back by 6 bases and J by 6 bases. CDR3 length: 15 amino acids. CDR1 is MRHNA, CDR2 SNTAGT, per germline. The CDR3 protein is CASSAGTGLGQPQHF. CDR3 DNA: TGTGCCAGCAGCGCCGGGACAGGCCTCGGTCAGCCCCAGCATTTT.

The chain combines TRBV27 with TRBJ1-1; D not certain. The CDR3 spans 12 residues. Germline CDR1 is MNHEY and CDR2 is SMNVEV (reference sequence). V was cut by 5 bases and J by 1 base, with 5 bases left in between. The CDR3 protein is CASSGRNTEAFF. The CDR3, as DNA: TGTGCCAGCAGTGGACGGAACACTGAAGCTTTCTTT.